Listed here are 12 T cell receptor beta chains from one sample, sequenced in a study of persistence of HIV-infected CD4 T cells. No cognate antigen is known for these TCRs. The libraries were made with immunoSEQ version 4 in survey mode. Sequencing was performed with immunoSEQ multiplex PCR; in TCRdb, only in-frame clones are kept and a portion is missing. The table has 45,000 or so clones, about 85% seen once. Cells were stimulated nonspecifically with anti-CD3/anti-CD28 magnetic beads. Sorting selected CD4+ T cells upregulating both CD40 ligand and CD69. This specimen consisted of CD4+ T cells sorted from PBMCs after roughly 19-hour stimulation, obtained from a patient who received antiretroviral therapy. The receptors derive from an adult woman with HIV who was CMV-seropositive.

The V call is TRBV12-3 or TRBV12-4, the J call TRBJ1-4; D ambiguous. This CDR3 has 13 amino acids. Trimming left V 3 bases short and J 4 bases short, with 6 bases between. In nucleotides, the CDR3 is TGTGCCAGCAGTTTGGAACTTAATGAAAAACTGTTTTTT. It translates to CASSLELNEKLFF.

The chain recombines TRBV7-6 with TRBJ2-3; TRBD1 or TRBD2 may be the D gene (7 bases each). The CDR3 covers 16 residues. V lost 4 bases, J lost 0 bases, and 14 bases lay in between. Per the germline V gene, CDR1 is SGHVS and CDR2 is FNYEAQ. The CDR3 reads CASSSQRGQSTDTQYF. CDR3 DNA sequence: TGTGCCAGCAGCTCCCAGCGGGGACAGAGCACAGATACGCAGTATTTT.

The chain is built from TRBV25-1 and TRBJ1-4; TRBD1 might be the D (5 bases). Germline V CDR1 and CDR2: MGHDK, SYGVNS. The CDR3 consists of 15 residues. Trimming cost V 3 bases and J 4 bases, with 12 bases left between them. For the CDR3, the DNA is TGTGCCAGCAGTGACCCAGGGCTCCGTAATGAAAAACTGTTTTTT. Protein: CASSDPGLRNEKLFF.

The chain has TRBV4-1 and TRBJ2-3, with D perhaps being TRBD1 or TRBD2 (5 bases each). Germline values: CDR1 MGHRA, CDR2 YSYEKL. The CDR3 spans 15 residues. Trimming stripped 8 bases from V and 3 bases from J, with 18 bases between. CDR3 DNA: TGCGCCAGCTCAGTAGACGGGGCGGCTACAGATACGCAGTATTTT. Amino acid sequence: CASSVDGAATDTQYF.

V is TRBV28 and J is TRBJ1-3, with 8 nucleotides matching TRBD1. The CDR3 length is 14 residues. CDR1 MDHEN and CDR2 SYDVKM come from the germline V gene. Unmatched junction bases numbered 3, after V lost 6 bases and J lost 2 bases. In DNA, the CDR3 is TGTGCCAGCAGGACAGGGGAGGCTGGAAACACCATATATTTT. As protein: CASRTGEAGNTIYF.

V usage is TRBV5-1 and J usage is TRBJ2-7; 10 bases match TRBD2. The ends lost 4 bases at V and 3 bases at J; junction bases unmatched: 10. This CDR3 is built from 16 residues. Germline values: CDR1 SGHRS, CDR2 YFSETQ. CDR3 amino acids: CASSRSLAGANYEQYF. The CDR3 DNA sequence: TGCGCCAGCAGCCGATCGCTAGCGGGGGCCAACTACGAGCAGTACTTC.

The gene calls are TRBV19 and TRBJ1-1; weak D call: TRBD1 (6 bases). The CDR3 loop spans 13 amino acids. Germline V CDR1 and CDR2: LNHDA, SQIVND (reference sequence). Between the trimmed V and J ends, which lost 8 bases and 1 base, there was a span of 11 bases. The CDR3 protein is CASVTGWNTEAFF. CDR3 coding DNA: TGTGCCAGTGTGACAGGCTGGAACACTGAAGCTTTCTTT.

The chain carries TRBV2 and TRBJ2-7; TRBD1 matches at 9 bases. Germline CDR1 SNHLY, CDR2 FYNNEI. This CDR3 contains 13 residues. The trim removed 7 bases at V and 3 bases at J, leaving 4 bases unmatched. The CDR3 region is CASKWGQGYEQYF. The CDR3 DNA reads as TGTGCCAGCAAGTGGGGACAGGGCTACGAGCAGTACTTC.

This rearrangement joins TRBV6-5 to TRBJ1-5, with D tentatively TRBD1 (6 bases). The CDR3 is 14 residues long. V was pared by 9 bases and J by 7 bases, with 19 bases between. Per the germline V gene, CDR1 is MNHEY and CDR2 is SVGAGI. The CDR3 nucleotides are TGTGCCAGTACGATCGCAGGGGAAGCGCAGCCCCAGCATTTT. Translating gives CASTIAGEAQPQHF.

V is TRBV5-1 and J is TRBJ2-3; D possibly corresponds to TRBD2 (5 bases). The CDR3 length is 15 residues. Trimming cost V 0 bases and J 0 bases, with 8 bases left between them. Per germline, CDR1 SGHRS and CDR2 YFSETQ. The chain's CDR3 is CASSLVRTSTDTQYF. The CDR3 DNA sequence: TGCGCCAGCAGCTTGGTACGGACTAGCACAGATACGCAGTATTTT.

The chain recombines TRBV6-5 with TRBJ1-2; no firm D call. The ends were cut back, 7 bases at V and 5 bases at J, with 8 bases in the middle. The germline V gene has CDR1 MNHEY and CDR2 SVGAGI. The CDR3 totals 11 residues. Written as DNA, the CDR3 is TGTGCCAGCACGAGAAAGTATGGCTACACCTTC. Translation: CASTRKYGYTF.

The CDR3 region has the DNA TGTGCCAGCAGTAACAGGGGGCAGGGCACTGAAGCTTTCTTT. Protein sequence: CASSNRGQGTEAFF. V and J are TRBV2 and TRBJ1-1; 9 bases align to TRBD1. V lost 5 bases, J lost 4 bases, and 5 bases stayed unmatched. CDR3 length equals 14 residues. Germline values: CDR1 SNHLY, CDR2 FYNNEI.